These 4 T cell receptor beta chains share one sample of origin, sequenced in a study of vaccination and CD4 T cells after COVID-19. Noted treatment: approximately 11-day PBMC culture with coronavirus spike peptide pools or control peptides (ViraFEST assay). The Oncomine TCR Beta short-read assay sequenced DNA from cultured CD4+ T cells. TCRdb recomputed calls from the PCR reads with MiXCR, one row per CDR3 protein. The table records more than 13,000 distinct CDR3 sequences, around 55% of them present only once. These receptors have no known antigen. The source was CD4+ T cells from blood, cultured in vitro, collected before SARS-CoV-2 vaccination. The receptors were gathered from a human donor who had recovered from COVID-19.

V usage is TRBV11-3 and J usage is TRBJ2-7; D possibly uses TRBD1 or TRBD2 (5 bases each). This CDR3 contains 14 residues. CDR1 is SGHNT and CDR2 is YENEEA in the germline V gene. Trimming stripped 4 bases from V and 2 bases from J, with 12 bases between. As DNA, the CDR3 is TGTGCCAGCAGCTCCCGGGACGGGACCTACGAGCAGTACTTC. The encoded protein is CASSSRDGTYEQYF.

This clonotype was counted between two and nine times. The CDR3 protein is CSARGGTDHQPQHF. The CDR3 DNA reads as TGCAGTGCTAGAGGAGGAACCGATCATCAGCCCCAGCATTTT. This chain uses TRBV20-1 with TRBJ1-5; D remains ambiguous. Germline CDR1 and CDR2: DFQATT and SNEGSKA (reference sequence). The V gene lost 1 base and the J gene lost 5 bases, with 12 bases spanning the gap. The CDR3 runs 14 residues.

CDR3 sequence: CASSQGTASNYGYTF. As DNA, the CDR3 is TGTGCCAGCAGTCAAGGGACAGCTTCTAACTATGGCTACACCTTC. The genes are TRBV25-1 and TRBJ1-2; 7 nucleotides agree with TRBD1. There are 15 residues in the CDR3. Germline CDR1 and CDR2: MGHDK and SYGVNS. Trimming removed 5 bases from V and 0 bases from J; junction bases left unmatched: 6.

The genes are TRBV5-1 and TRBJ1-6; the D gene is possibly TRBD1 (5 bases). V lost 0 bases and J 9 bases, leaving 19 bases between the germline ends. The CDR3 spans 17 residues. CDR1 is SGHRS, CDR2 YFSETQ, per germline. CDR3 DNA: TGCGCCAGCAGCTTGGCCCTTTCCGGGGCCGCTGGTTCACCCCTCCACTTT. Its protein is CASSLALSGAAGSPLHF. The whole variable domain, remainder taken from reference TRBV5-1 and TRBJ1-6, is KAGVTQTPRYLIKTRGQQVTLSCSPISGHRSVSWYQQTPGQGLQFLFEYFSETQRNKGNFPGRFSGRQFSNSRSEMNVSTLELGDSALYLCASSLALSGAAGSPLHFGNGTRLTVT.